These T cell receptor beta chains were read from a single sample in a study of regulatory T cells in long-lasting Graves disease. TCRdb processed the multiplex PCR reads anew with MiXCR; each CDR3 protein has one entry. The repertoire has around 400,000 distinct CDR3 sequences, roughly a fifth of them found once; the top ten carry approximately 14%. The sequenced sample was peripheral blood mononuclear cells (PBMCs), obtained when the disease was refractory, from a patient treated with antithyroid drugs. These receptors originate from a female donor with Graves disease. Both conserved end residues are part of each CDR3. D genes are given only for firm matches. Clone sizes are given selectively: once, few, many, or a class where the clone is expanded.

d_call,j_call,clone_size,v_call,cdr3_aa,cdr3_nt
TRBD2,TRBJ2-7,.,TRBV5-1,CASSLPASGRINEQYF,TGCGCCAGCAGCTTGCCGGCTAGCGGGAGAATCAACGAGCAGTACTTC
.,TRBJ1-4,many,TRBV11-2,CASSLGMGSNEKLFF,TGTGCCAGCAGCTTAGGTATGGGGAGTAATGAAAAACTGTTTTTT
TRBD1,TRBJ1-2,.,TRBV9,CASSGSMTGVDGYTF,TGTGCCAGCAGCGGGTCAATGACAGGGGTCGATGGCTACACCTTC
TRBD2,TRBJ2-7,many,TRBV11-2,CASSHPGSGSLEQYF,TGTGCCAGCAGCCACCCGGGGAGCGGGAGTCTCGAGCAGTACTTC
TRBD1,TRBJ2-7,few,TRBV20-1,CSAQTGDEQYF,TGCAGTGCTCAGACAGGGGACGAGCAGTACTTC
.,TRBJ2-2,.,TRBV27,CASSGDLNTGELFF,TGTGCCAGCAGTGGGGACTTAAACACCGGGGAGCTGTTTTTT
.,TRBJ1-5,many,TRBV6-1,CASRGSQSYSNQPQHF,TGTGCCAGCAGGGGAAGCCAGAGTTATAGCAATCAGCCCCAGCATTTT
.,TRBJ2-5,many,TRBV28,CASSSVGGQRKTQYF,TGTGCCAGCAGTTCGGTTGGCGGGCAGCGGAAGACCCAGTACTTC
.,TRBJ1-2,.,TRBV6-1,CASTKETGTPVF,TGTGCCAGCACCAAAGAAACCGGGACGCCCGTATTC
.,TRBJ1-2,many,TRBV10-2,CASSDSDLNYGYTF,TGCGCCAGCAGTGACTCGGATCTTAACTATGGCTACACCTTC
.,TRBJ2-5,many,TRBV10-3,CATTRDRDQETQYF,TGTGCCACCACCCGGGATAGGGACCAAGAGACCCAGTACTTC
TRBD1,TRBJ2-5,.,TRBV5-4,CASSSGQQKETQYF,TGTGCCAGCAGCTCGGGACAGCAGAAAGAGACCCAGTACTTC
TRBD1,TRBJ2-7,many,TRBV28,CASRKTGINYEQYF,TGTGCCAGCAGGAAGACAGGGATAAACTACGAGCAGTACTTC
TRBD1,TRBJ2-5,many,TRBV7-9,CASSLGQGVQTQYF,TGTGCCAGCAGCTTAGGACAGGGGGTCCAGACCCAGTACTTC
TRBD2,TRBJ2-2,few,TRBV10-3,CAIRVSSGSQIGELFF,TGTGCCATCAGGGTTTCTAGCGGGAGCCAAATCGGGGAGCTGTTTTTT
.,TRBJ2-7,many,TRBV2,CASSVRGREQYF,TGTGCCAGCAGTGTTCGAGGGCGCGAGCAGTACTTC
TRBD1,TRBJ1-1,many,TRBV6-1,CASSDETGSNAEAFF,TGTGCCAGCAGTGATGAGACAGGGTCGAACGCTGAAGCTTTCTTT
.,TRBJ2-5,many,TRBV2,CALIPRGRETQYF,TGTGCCCTAATACCGCGCGGTCGGGAGACCCAGTACTTC
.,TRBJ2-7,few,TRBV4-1,CASSQDRAGHEQYF,TGCGCCAGCAGCCAAGATCGGGCGGGACACGAGCAGTACTTC
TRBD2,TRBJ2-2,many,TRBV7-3,CASTSRLAGRGGELFF,TGTGCCAGCACCTCGAGGCTAGCGGGACGGGGCGGGGAGCTGTTTTTT
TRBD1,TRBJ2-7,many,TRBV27,CATCLTGGSSYEQYF,TGTGCCACATGCCTGACAGGGGGTTCATCTTACGAGCAGTACTTC
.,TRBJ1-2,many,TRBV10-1,CASSESGHYGYTF,TGCGCCAGCAGTGAGTCCGGACACTATGGCTACACCTTC
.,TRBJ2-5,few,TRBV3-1,CASSQEAGSAIKETQYF,TGTGCCAGCAGCCAAGAGGCGGGATCAGCCATTAAAGAGACCCAGTACTTC
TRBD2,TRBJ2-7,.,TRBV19,CASSQGLNTYEQYF,TGTGCCAGTAGTCAGGGACTAAATACCTACGAGCAGTACTTC
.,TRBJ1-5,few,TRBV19,CASSPLRGAGSNQPQHF,TGTGCCAGTAGCCCCCTACGGGGGGCGGGGAGCAATCAGCCCCAGCATTTT
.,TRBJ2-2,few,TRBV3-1,CASSQEGETGELFF,TGTGCCAGCAGCCAAGAAGGCGAGACCGGGGAGCTGTTTTTT
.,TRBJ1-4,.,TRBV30,CAWSGVDRTTNEKLFF,TGTGCCTGGAGCGGCGTCGACAGAACAACTAATGAAAAACTGTTTTTT
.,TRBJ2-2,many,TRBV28,CASRRETGELFF,TGTGCCAGCAGACGGGAAACCGGGGAGCTGTTTTTT
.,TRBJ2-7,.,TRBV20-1,CSTFSADYEQYF,TGCAGTACTTTTAGCGCAGACTACGAGCAGTACTTC
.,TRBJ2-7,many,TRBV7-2,CASSPRGGGPYEQYF,TGTGCCAGCAGCCCGAGGGGCGGCGGTCCCTACGAGCAGTACTTC
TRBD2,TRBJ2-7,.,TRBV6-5,CASSSLPGTSAGARYEQYF,TGTGCCAGCAGTTCGCTGCCTGGAACCTCAGCGGGAGCGAGGTACGAGCAGTACTTC
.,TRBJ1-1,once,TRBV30,CAWSALGGLNTEAFF,TGTGCCTGGAGTGCACTAGGCGGATTGAACACTGAAGCTTTCTTT
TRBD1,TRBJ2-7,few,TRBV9,CASSPTGTGRTGEQYF,TGTGCCAGCTCACCAACCGGGACAGGGCGAACGGGGGAGCAGTACTTC
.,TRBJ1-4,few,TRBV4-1,CASSQVLQTNEKLFF,TGCGCCAGCAGCCAAGTTCTGCAGACTAATGAAAAACTGTTTTTT
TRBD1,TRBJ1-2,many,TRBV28,CASSRGGQGNYGYTF,TGTGCCAGCAGTCGAGGGGGACAGGGGAACTATGGCTACACCTTC
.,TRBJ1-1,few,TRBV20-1,CSAENGPDTEAFF,TGCAGTGCAGAGAATGGACCGGACACTGAAGCTTTCTTT
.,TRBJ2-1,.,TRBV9,CASSADGPNEQFF,TGTGCCAGCAGCGCCGACGGTCCCAATGAGCAGTTCTTC
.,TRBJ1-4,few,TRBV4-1,CASSRGQATTNEKLFF,TGCGCCAGCAGCCGGGGTCAAGCGACAACTAATGAAAAACTGTTTTTT
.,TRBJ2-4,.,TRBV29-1,CSVQDVNIQYF,TGCAGCGTTCAAGATGTCAACATTCAGTACTTC
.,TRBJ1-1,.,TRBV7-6,CASSPTLGTEAFF,TGTGCCAGCAGCCCGACCCTTGGCACTGAAGCTTTCTTT
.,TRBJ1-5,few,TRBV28,CASSFPGISNQPQHF,TGTGCCAGCAGTTTCCCCGGGATTAGCAATCAGCCCCAGCATTTT
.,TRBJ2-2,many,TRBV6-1,CASARWGTGELFF,TGTGCCTCTGCTCGCTGGGGGACCGGGGAGCTGTTTTTT
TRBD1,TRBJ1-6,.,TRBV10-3,CAISEATGGDNSPLHF,TGTGCCATCAGTGAGGCTACAGGGGGGGATAATTCACCCCTCCACTTT
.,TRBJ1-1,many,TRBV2,CASRVAGLNNGPEAFF,TGTGCCAGCAGAGTTGCGGGTCTCAACAACGGGCCTGAAGCTTTCTTT